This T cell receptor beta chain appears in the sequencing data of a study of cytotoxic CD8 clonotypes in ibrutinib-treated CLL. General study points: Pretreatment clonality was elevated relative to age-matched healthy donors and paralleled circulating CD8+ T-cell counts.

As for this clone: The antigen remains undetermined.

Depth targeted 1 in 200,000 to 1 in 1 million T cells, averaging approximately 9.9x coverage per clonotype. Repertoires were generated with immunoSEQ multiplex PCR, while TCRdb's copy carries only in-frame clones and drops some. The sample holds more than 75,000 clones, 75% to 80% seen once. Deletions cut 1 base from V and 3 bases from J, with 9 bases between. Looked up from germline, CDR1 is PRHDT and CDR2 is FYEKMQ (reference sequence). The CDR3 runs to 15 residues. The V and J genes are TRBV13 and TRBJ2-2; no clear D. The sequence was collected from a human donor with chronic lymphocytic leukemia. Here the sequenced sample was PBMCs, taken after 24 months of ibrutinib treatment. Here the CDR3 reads CASSLAGRDTGELFF. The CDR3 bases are TGTGCCAGCAGCTTAGCGGGTAGGGACACCGGGGAGCTGTTTTTT.